This TCR beta chain was identified in a study of blood T cell repertoires in COVID-19 (dated by TCRdb to the early 2020s). Some background on the complete study: The collaborator samples originated in the United States, Italy and Spain and spanned the acute and convalescent phases of COVID-19. A de-identified subject ID, COVID-19 status, age in years and sex were almost always included in the sample metadata. Samples were obtained from the ongoing ImmuneRACE study (first 160 participants) and from 1,000 to 1,500 subjects provided by 6 global collaborators. HLA class I and class II types, where available, came from metadata supplied by the sample provider rather than from assay-based typing. A freely available public database, intended as a resource for researchers studying the immune response to SARS-CoV-2, is where the repertoires were released. The material from the prospective study consisted of cDNA or gDNA derived from T cells, B-cell-depleted T cells, or PBMCs. Subjects who had been exposed to COVID-19, were actively infected with it, or had recovered from it provided the deeply sampled blood TCRbeta repertoires that made up the dataset.

In regard to this clone: The target of this receptor is not known. No much larger clone is present one base from it, and per-base qualities are unavailable.

In the prospective study, participants were about 18 to 95 years old, resided in 24 geographic areas of the United States, and were enrolled through a virtual design. In the prospective study, cohorts were assigned on the basis of participant-reported clinical history obtained from a screening survey and a study questionnaire. Recovered participants in ImmuneRACE Cohort 3 were defined by two consecutive negative NP/OP PCR tests, clearance by a healthcare professional, or resolution of symptoms. In the prospective study, whole blood, serum and a nasopharyngeal or oropharyngeal swab were collected from each participant by mobile phlebotomists. Over a roughly 2-month period, participants in the prospective study had the option of providing additional blood draws and questionnaires. Before DNA extraction, prospective study blood samples were shipped either frozen or at room temperature. General conclusions and limits of the study: The quantity of clinical and demographic metadata differed by source and by participant and was supplied without curation.

TCRbeta CDR3 regions were amplified from genomic DNA by means of the immunoSEQ Assay, a bias-controlled multiplex PCR. Per the original workflow: Within the assay, amplification of reference gene primers was used to estimate how many nucleated cells each sample contained. To quantify the absolute abundance of each unique TCRbeta CDR3 rearrangement, sequence reads were collapsed and filtered. Productive Simpson clonality was computed per sample as the square root of Simpson's diversity index over productive rearrangements. Here the immuneACCESS table is served through TCRdb, limited to in-frame sequences with V and J called. Missing clones are a known gap in these copies; in checked studies unresolved V genes cover under half, and the rest lacks a known reason. V, J and clone size derive from that table, while D and trimming were established from the DNA sequence. The sample table records 250,000 to 300,000 clones; 89% of these occur just once. The ten largest account for 1.9% of the sample.

The clonotype originates from a woman between 55 and 75 years old who had recovered from COVID-19. Sample: PBMCs or T cells enriched from blood (not recorded which).

The sequenced DNA: TGCGCCAGCACCGGGGCCGGGGGAAGCACAGATACGCAGTATTTT. This is translated as CASTGAGGSTDTQYF. Recombination linked TRBV5-1 to TRBJ2-3, and the D gene may be TRBD2, 6 bases matching. A distance of 14 bases separates the germline ends of V and J, which lose 6 bases and 0 bases respectively. Spanning cysteine to phenylalanine, the CDR3 consists of 15 amino acids. The sequence is cut down to CDR3 DNA, 45 bases in frame from base 1. CDR1 and CDR2 were assigned from the germline V gene as SGHRS and YFSETQ.